This T cell receptor beta chain was sequenced for a study of cytomegalovirus exposure and HLA in healthy donors. Turning to the study itself: Among roughly 180 million T cells, an earlier analysis found around 100 million unique TCR beta sequences.

Primers included in the PCR were 60 Vbeta and 13 Jbeta primers. Only in-frame clones appear in the TCRdb table, and some are missing; sequencing was by immunoSEQ multiplex PCR. The sample has approximately 110,000 clones, over 70% seen once. At collection, donors were nominally healthy, but unrecorded immune exposures were probable. Points on this clone: Its antigen remains unidentified.

J gave up 0 bases and V 5 bases, and 3 bases lay outside the gene matches. This CDR3 region has 14 residues. Germline V lookup: CDR1 MNHEY, CDR2 SMNVEV (reference sequence). The study, taken as a whole, reports: A missense DCLRE1C variant was associated with V- and J-gene trimming of TCR beta chains in a later analysis, and an independent cohort replicated the association.

This clonotype was sampled from a woman in her 40s in good health and CMV-seronegative. The chain employs TRBV27 and TRBJ2-7, with TRBD1 matching over 8 bases. Source material: PBMCs. CDR3 nucleotides: TGTGCCAGCAGTCCGGGACAGGTCTCCTACGAGCAGTACTTC. This sequence encodes CASSPGQVSYEQYF.